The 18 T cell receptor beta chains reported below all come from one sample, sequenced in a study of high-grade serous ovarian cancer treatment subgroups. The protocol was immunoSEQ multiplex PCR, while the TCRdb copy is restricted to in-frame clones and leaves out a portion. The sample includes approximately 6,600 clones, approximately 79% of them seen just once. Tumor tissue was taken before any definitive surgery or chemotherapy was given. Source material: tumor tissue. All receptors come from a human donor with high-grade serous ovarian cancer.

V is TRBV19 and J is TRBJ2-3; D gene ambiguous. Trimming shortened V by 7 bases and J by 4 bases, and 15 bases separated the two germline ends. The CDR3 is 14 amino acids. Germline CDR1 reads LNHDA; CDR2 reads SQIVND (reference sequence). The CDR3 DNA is TGTGCCAGTACCCCCCCGCTCTCCCCAGATACGCAGTATTTT. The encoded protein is CASTPPLSPDTQYF.

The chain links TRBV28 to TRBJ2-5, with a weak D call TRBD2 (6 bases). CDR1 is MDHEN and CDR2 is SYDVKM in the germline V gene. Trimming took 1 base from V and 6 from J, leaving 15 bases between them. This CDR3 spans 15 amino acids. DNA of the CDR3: TGTGCCAGCAGTTTATACGGGACTTGGGATAAGACCCAGTACTTC. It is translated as CASSLYGTWDKTQYF. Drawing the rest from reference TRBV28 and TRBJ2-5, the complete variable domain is DVKVTQSSRYLVKRTGEKVFLECVQDMDHENMFWYRQDPGLGLRLIYFSYDVKMKEKGDIPEGYSVSREKKERFSLILESASTNQTSMYLCASSLYGTWDKTQYFGPGTRLLVL.

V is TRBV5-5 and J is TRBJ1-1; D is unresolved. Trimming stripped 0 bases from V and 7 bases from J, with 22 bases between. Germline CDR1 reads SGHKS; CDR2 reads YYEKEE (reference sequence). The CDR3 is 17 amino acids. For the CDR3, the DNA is TGTGCCAGCAGCTTGGCCCTGGGTACCCTTTTCTCGGTTGAAGCTTTCTTT. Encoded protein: CASSLALGTLFSVEAFF. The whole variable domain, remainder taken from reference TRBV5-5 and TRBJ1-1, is DAGVTQSPTHLIKTRGQQVTLRCSPISGHKSVSWYQQVLGQGPQFIFQYYEKEERGRGNFPDRFSARQFPNYSSELNVNALLLGDSALYLCASSLALGTLFSVEAFFGQGTRLTVV.

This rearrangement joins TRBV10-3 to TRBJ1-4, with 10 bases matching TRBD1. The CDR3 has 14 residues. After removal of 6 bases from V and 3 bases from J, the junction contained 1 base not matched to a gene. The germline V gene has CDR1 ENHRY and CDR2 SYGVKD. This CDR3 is CAIRGQGANEKLFF. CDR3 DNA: TGTGCCATCAGAGGACAGGGGGCTAATGAAAAACTGTTTTTT.

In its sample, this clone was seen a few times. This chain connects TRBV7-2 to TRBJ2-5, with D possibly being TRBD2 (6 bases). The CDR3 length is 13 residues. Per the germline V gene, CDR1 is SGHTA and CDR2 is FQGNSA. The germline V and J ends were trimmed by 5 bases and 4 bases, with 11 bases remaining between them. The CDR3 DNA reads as TGTGCCAGCAGCCGCGTGCGGGGAGAGACCCAGTACTTC. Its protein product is CASSRVRGETQYF.

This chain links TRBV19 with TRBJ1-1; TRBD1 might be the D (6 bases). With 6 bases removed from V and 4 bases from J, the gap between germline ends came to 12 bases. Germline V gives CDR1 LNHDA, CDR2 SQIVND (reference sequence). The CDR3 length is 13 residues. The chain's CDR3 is CASSRGPGTEAFF. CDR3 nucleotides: TGTGCCAGTAGCAGGGGTCCGGGCACTGAAGCTTTCTTT.

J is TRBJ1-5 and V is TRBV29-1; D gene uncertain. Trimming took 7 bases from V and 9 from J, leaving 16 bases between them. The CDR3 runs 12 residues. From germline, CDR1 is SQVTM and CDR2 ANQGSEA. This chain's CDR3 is CSARTDLGPQHF. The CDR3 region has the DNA TGCAGCGCAAGAACGGACCTAGGGCCCCAGCATTTT.

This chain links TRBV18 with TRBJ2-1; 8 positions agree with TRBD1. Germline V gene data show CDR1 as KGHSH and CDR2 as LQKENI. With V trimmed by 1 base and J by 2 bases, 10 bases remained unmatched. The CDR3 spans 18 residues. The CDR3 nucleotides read TGTGCCAGCTCACCACTCCACAGACAGGGGTGGGCCTACAATGAGCAGTTCTTC. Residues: CASSPLHRQGWAYNEQFF. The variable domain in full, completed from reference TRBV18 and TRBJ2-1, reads NAGVMQNPRHLVRRRGQEARLRCSPMKGHSHVYWYRQLPEEGLKFMVYLQKENIIDESGMPKERFSAEFPKEGPSILRIQQVVRGDSAAYFCASSPLHRQGWAYNEQFFGPGTRLTVL.

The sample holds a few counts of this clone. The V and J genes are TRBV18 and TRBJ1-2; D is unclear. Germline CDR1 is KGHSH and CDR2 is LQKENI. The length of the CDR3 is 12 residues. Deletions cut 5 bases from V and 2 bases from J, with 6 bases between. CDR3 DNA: TGTGCCAGCTCAGACGGGAACTATGGCTACACCTTC. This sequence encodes CASSDGNYGYTF.

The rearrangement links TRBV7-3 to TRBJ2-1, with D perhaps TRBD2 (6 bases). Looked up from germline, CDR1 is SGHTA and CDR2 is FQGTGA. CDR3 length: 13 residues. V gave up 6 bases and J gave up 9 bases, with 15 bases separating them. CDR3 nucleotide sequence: TGTGCCAGCAGTGGCGGGGAAGTTAGTGAGCAGTTCTTC. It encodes CASSGGEVSEQFF.

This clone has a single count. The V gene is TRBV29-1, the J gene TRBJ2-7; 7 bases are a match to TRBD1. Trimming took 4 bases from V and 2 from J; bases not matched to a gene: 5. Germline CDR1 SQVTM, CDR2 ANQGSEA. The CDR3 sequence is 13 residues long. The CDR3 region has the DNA TGCAGCGTTGCCGACAGGGAGCCCTACGAGCAGTACTTC. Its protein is CSVADREPYEQYF.

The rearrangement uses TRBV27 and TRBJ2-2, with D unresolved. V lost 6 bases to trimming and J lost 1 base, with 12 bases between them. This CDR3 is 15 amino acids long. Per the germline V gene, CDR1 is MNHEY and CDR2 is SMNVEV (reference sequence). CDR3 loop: CASRDGSKNTGELFF. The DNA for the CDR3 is TGTGCCAGCAGGGACGGCTCTAAGAACACCGGGGAGCTGTTTTTT.

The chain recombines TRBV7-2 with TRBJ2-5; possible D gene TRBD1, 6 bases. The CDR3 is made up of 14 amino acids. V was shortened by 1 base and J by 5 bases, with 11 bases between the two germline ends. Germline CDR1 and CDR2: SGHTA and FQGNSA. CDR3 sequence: CASSLEGGGETQYF. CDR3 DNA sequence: TGTGCCAGCAGCTTAGAAGGGGGTGGGGAGACCCAGTACTTC.

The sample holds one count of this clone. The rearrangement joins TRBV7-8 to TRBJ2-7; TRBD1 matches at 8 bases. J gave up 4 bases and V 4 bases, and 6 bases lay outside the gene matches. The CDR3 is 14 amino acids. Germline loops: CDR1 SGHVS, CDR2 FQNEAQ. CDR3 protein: CASSSRQGLYEQYF. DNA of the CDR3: TGTGCCAGCAGCTCCCGACAGGGGCTGTACGAGCAGTACTTC. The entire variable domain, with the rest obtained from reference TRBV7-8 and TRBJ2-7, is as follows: GAGVSQSPRYKVAKRGQDVALRCDPISGHVSLFWYQQALGQGPEFLTYFQNEAQLDKSGLPSDRFFAERPEGSVSTLKIQRTQQEDSAVYLCASSSRQGLYEQYFGPGTRLTVT.

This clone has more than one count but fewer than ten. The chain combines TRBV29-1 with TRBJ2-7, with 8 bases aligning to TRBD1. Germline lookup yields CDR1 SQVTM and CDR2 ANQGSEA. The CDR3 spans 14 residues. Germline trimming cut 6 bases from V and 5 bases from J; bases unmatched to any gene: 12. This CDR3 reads CSVVLWQGAHEQYF. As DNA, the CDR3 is TGCAGCGTCGTGCTCTGGCAGGGGGCCCACGAGCAGTACTTC.

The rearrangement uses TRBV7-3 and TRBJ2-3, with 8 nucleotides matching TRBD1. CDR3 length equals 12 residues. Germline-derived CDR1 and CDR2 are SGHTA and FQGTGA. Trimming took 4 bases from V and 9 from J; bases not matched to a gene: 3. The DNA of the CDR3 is TGTGCCAGCAGCTACGACAGGGGCACGCAGTATTTT. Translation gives CASSYDRGTQYF. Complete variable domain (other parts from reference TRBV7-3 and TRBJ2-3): GAGVSQTPSNKVTEKGKYVELRCDPISGHTALYWYRQSLGQGPEFLIYFQGTGAADDSGLPNDRFFAVRPEGSVSTLKIQRTERGDSAVYLCASSYDRGTQYFGPGTRLTVL.

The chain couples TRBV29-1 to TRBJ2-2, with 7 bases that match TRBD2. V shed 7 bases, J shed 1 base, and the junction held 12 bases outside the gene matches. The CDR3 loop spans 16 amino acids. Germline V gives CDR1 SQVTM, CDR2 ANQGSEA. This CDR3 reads CSATGGGGLNTGELFF. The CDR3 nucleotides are TGCAGCGCTACGGGTGGGGGGGGATTGAACACCGGGGAGCTGTTTTTT.

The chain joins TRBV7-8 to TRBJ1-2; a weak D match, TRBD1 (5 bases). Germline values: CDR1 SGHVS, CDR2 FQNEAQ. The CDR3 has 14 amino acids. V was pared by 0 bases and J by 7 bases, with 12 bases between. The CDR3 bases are TGTGCCAGCAGCTTAGCAGGGGCCGTCAGTGGCTACACCTTC. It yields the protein CASSLAGAVSGYTF.